These T cell receptor beta chains were read from a single sample in a study of blood T cell repertoires in COVID-19. Assay used: immunoSEQ multiplex PCR; TCRdb lists only in-frame clones, some missing. The sample lists approximately 120,000 clones; about four fifths were seen once. What was sequenced was peripheral blood. The receptors shown here come from a man in his 60s with acute or convalescent COVID-19. CDR3s include the opening cysteine and the closing phenylalanine or tryptophan. D genes are given only for firm matches. The size of a clone is reported for some rows only, either as once, few or many, or as a class for expanded clones.

size: .
V: TRBV2
D: TRBD1
J: TRBJ2-7
DNA: TGTGCCACAAGGGGACAGGGGCCGCTAGGGCAGTACTTC
CDR3: CATRGQGPLGQYF

size: once
V: TRBV7-2
D: .
J: TRBJ2-1
DNA: TGTGCCAGCAGCCCAAGCGGGCAAACGTTCAATGAGCAGTTCTTC
CDR3: CASSPSGQTFNEQFF

size: .
V: TRBV5-5
D: TRBD2
J: TRBJ2-7
DNA: TGTGCCAGCAGCTCCCCCCCGGGGACTAGCGGGAGGGCTGAGTACTTC
CDR3: CASSSPPGTSGRAEYF

size: many
V: TRBV11-2
D: .
J: TRBJ2-7
DNA: TGTGCCAGCAGCCACCTTCGGAGGGATGGATACGAGCAGTACTTC
CDR3: CASSHLRRDGYEQYF

size: many
V: TRBV19
D: .
J: TRBJ1-2
DNA: TGTGCCAGTAGTGATACTTTTGTTGGCTACACCTTC
CDR3: CASSDTFVGYTF

size: .
V: TRBV27
D: .
J: TRBJ1-1
DNA: TGTGCCAGCAGTCCTTGGGGGGGGGCAGCTTTCTTT
CDR3: CASSPWGGAAFF

size: .
V: TRBV5-4
D: TRBD2
J: TRBJ2-1
DNA: TGTGCCAGCAGCTTGCGATTACCGCGGGAGGGCCTCCACAATGAGCAGTTCTTC
CDR3: CASSLRLPREGLHNEQFF

size: .
V: TRBV5-4
D: .
J: TRBJ1-1
DNA: TGTGCCAGCAGCTTGGAGGGCACCCGGAGGGAAGCTTTCTTT
CDR3: CASSLEGTRREAFF

size: once
V: TRBV6-2/TRBV6-3
D: .
J: TRBJ1-2
DNA: TGTGCCAGCAGCTATCAACAGGGCTATAACTATGGCTACACCTTC
CDR3: CASSYQQGYNYGYTF

size: .
V: TRBV29-1
D: .
J: TRBJ1-2
DNA: TGCAGCGTTTCCGCGGGCCTTTTCGTGGGCGGCTACACCTTC
CDR3: CSVSAGLFVGGYTF

size: .
V: TRBV12-3/TRBV12-4
D: .
J: TRBJ2-5
DNA: TGTGCCAGCAGTCGTGCGGGGGAGACCCAGTACTTC
CDR3: CASSRAGETQYF

size: .
V: TRBV18
D: TRBD1
J: TRBJ1-6
DNA: TGTGCCAGCTCGCCTACCCGACAGGGGTATAATTCACCCCTCCACTTT
CDR3: CASSPTRQGYNSPLHF

size: .
V: TRBV9
D: TRBD2
J: TRBJ2-3
DNA: TGTGCCAGCAGCGTAGAGACTAGCGGGAGATCTCAGTATTTT
CDR3: CASSVETSGRSQYF

size: .
V: TRBV5-1
D: .
J: TRBJ1-2
DNA: TGCGCCAGCAGCTTGGAGGCAGGGAACTATGGCTACACCTTC
CDR3: CASSLEAGNYGYTF

size: .
V: TRBV2
D: .
J: TRBJ2-1
DNA: TGTGCCAGCAGTGAACAGGGGAGCTACAATGAGCAGTTCTTC
CDR3: CASSEQGSYNEQFF

size: .
V: TRBV28
D: .
J: TRBJ2-7
DNA: TGTGCCAGCAGTTCCGGTAGCGTCAGTGTGACCTACGAGCAGTACTTC
CDR3: CASSSGSVSVTYEQYF

size: .
V: TRBV10-3
D: TRBD1
J: TRBJ1-1
DNA: TGTGCCATCAGTGAGTCTGAAGAACAGGGGGCCACTGAAGCTTTCTTT
CDR3: CAISESEEQGATEAFF

size: .
V: TRBV5-8
D: .
J: TRBJ1-1
DNA: TGTGCCAGCAGCTTGGTGTTGGGCCGCCGGGGGAACACTGAAGCTTTCTTT
CDR3: CASSLVLGRRGNTEAFF

size: .
V: TRBV7-3
D: .
J: TRBJ2-2
DNA: TGTGCCAGCAGCCGGGCGGGGCGGAGGGGTTTCGACACCGGGGAGCTGTTTTTT
CDR3: CASSRAGRRGFDTGELFF

size: once
V: TRBV5-1
D: .
J: TRBJ1-5
DNA: TGCGCCAGCAGCTTGGAGGGGCATAGCAATCAGCCCCAGCATTTT
CDR3: CASSLEGHSNQPQHF

size: .
V: TRBV24-1
D: .
J: TRBJ1-4
DNA: TGTGCCACCAGTGATGAGTTGGGGAGAAAACTGTTTTTT
CDR3: CATSDELGRKLFF

size: .
V: TRBV7-6
D: .
J: TRBJ2-5
DNA: TGTGCCAGCAGCTTTTCCTCCCTTCAAGAGACCCAGTACTTC
CDR3: CASSFSSLQETQYF

size: .
V: TRBV6-5
D: TRBD2
J: TRBJ2-4
DNA: TGTGCCAGCAGCGTAGCGGGAGCCAAAAACATTCAGTACTTC
CDR3: CASSVAGAKNIQYF

size: once
V: TRBV10-3
D: TRBD2
J: TRBJ2-7
DNA: TGTGCCACCACTAGCGGAGCCACCTACGAGCAGTACTTC
CDR3: CATTSGATYEQYF

size: .
V: TRBV11-2
D: TRBD2
J: TRBJ2-5
DNA: TGTGCCAGCAGCCCATTAGGGACTAGCAGGAGGGGGGAGACCCAGTACTTC
CDR3: CASSPLGTSRRGETQYF

size: .
V: TRBV5-1
D: .
J: TRBJ2-7
DNA: TGCGCCAGCAGCTTGGAACAGGGATACGAGCAGTACTTC
CDR3: CASSLEQGYEQYF

size: .
V: TRBV28
D: TRBD1
J: TRBJ1-6
DNA: TGTGCCAGCAGCTCCCCAGGACAGGGTGGTTCACCCCTCCACTTT
CDR3: CASSSPGQGGSPLHF

size: .
V: TRBV30
D: TRBD2
J: TRBJ2-7
DNA: TGTGCCTGGGTAGCGGGAGGCACCTACGAGCAGTACTTC
CDR3: CAWVAGGTYEQYF

size: .
V: TRBV29-1
D: TRBD1
J: TRBJ1-2
DNA: TGCAGCGTGGCGGACAGGGTAGACTATGGCTACACCTTC
CDR3: CSVADRVDYGYTF

size: few
V: TRBV5-4
D: .
J: TRBJ2-1
DNA: TGTGCCAGCAGCCCCCCCGCAGCGCATTACAATGAGCAGTTCTTC
CDR3: CASSPPAAHYNEQFF

size: once
V: TRBV5-1
D: TRBD2
J: TRBJ2-5
DNA: TGCGCCAGCAGCTTGGCAGGTAGCGGGAATTTTCCTCGGCTGTTAGAGACCCAGTACTTC
CDR3: CASSLAGSGNFPRLLETQYF

size: .
V: TRBV6-5
D: .
J: TRBJ1-4
DNA: TGTGCCAGCAGGGGTCCGGGGGGGAATGAAAAACTGTTTTTT
CDR3: CASRGPGGNEKLFF

size: .
V: TRBV9
D: .
J: TRBJ2-5
DNA: TGTGCCAGCAGTCCTGGACAACATCGGGAGACCCAGTACTTC
CDR3: CASSPGQHRETQYF

size: few
V: TRBV5-1
D: TRBD1
J: TRBJ1-6
DNA: TGCGCCAGCAGCTTGGAAGGACAGGGGAATTCACCCCTCCACTTT
CDR3: CASSLEGQGNSPLHF

size: .
V: TRBV6-5
D: TRBD1
J: TRBJ2-7
DNA: TGTGCCAGCAGTTTCAGAGGGGGCCACGAGCAGTACTTC
CDR3: CASSFRGGHEQYF

size: once
V: TRBV7-2
D: TRBD1
J: TRBJ1-5
DNA: TGTGCCAGCAGCCGGGACAGAGGGGTTCAGCCCCAGCATTTT
CDR3: CASSRDRGVQPQHF

size: .
V: TRBV15
D: .
J: TRBJ2-2
DNA: TGTGCCACCAGCAGAAGGGACTTCGGGACCGGGGAGCTGTTTTTT
CDR3: CATSRRDFGTGELFF

size: .
V: TRBV30
D: .
J: TRBJ1-2
DNA: TGTGCCTGGGATTTAGGGAGGGGCGCGTTGAGAGGCTACACCTTC
CDR3: CAWDLGRGALRGYTF

size: .
V: TRBV7-8
D: .
J: TRBJ2-7
DNA: TGTGCCAGCAGCTTTAGGGGCTACGAGCAGTACTTC
CDR3: CASSFRGYEQYF

size: .
V: TRBV6-2/TRBV6-3
D: TRBD2
J: TRBJ2-7
DNA: TGTGCCAGCAGTTACAAGCGGGAGATGTACGAGCAGTACTTC
CDR3: CASSYKREMYEQYF

size: .
V: TRBV24-1
D: TRBD2
J: TRBJ2-1
DNA: TGTGCCACCAGTGACACAACGACTAGCGGGAGGAGCAATGAGCAGTTCTTC
CDR3: CATSDTTTSGRSNEQFF

size: once
V: TRBV28
D: .
J: TRBJ1-2
DNA: TGTGCCAGCAGTTCGGGTACAGGGATGCACACCTTC
CDR3: CASSSGTGMHTF

size: .
V: TRBV30
D: .
J: TRBJ2-1
DNA: TGTGCCTGGAATCGCGGCTACAATGAGCAGTTCTTC
CDR3: CAWNRGYNEQFF

size: .
V: TRBV28
D: .
J: TRBJ2-2
DNA: TGTGCCAGCAGTTTTCAGGCGGGCCCCGGGGAGCTGTTTTTT
CDR3: CASSFQAGPGELFF

size: once
V: TRBV11-3
D: .
J: TRBJ2-1
DNA: TGTGCCAGCAGCTTAAATCGGTTTTACAATGAGCAGTTCTTC
CDR3: CASSLNRFYNEQFF

size: .
V: TRBV5-1
D: .
J: TRBJ1-6
DNA: TGCGCCAGCAGCTTGGGCGGCTCCTATAATTCACCCCTCCACTTT
CDR3: CASSLGGSYNSPLHF